The sequence of this T cell receptor beta chain was determined in a study of blood T cell repertoires in COVID-19. Sequencing was performed with immunoSEQ multiplex PCR; in TCRdb, only in-frame clones are kept and a portion is missing. This table has about 200,000 clones, 80% appearing once. The clonotype originates from a woman aged 70-85 years with acute or convalescent COVID-19. Sequences were obtained from peripheral blood.

The CDR3 reads CASNYGGRGSGANVLTF. CDR3 DNA: TGTGCCAGCAATTACGGCGGGAGAGGGTCAGGGGCCAACGTCCTGACTTTC. The chain has TRBV5-6 and TRBJ2-6; TRBD2 aligns across 7 bases. There are 17 residues in the CDR3. With V trimmed by 6 bases and J by 4 bases, 13 bases remained unmatched. Germline values: CDR1 SGHDT, CDR2 YYEEEE.